A single sample gave rise to the 13 T cell receptor beta chains below, sequenced in a study of neurological immune-mediated disorders. TCRdb reprocessed the 5' RACE reads with MiXCR, giving one entry per CDR3 protein. The table lists about 36,000 distinct CDR3 sequences, around a tenth of them singletons. What was sequenced was PBMCs. Source of these receptors: a woman aged 30 to 39 with HTLV-1-associated myelopathy (HAM/TSP).

In this sample, this clonotype turned up many times. This chain joins TRBV5-1 and TRBJ1-2; 7 bases agree with TRBD1. Per germline, CDR1 SGHRS and CDR2 YFSETQ. V gave up 3 bases and J gave up 4 bases; unmatched junction bases: 3. The length of the CDR3 is 13 residues. The CDR3 coding sequence is TGCGCCAGCAGCTCCGGGACAGTCTATGGCTACACCTTC. Amino acid sequence: CASSSGTVYGYTF.

There are many counts of this clonotype. The rearrangement links TRBV5-1 to TRBJ1-1; possibly TRBD1 for D (5 bases). The germline V gene has CDR1 SGHRS and CDR2 YFSETQ. The CDR3 runs 15 residues. The germline V and J ends were trimmed by 3 bases and 1 base, with 13 bases remaining between them. Written as DNA, the CDR3 is TGCGCCAGCAGCTCTCAGGGTGGAACGAACACTGAAGCTTTCTTT. This translates into CASSSQGGTNTEAFF.

The genes are TRBV12-3 or TRBV12-4 and TRBJ2-3; TRBD2 aligns across 11 bases. The CDR3 length is 16 residues. V lost 6 bases and J lost 2; bases outside the gene matches: 7. CDR3 sequence (DNA): TGTGCCAGCAGCCCAACTAGCGGGAGAACCACAGATACGCAGTATTTT. This translates into CASSPTSGRTTDTQYF.

This clonotype occurred many times. V usage is TRBV30 and J usage is TRBJ1-1; the D gene is possibly TRBD1 (6 bases). V lost 0 bases, J lost 9 bases, and 14 bases lay in between. Germline V gives CDR1 GTSNPN, CDR2 SVGIG (reference sequence). This CDR3 spans 13 amino acids. This CDR3 is CAWSVMRRDKAFF. Written as DNA, the CDR3 is TGTGCCTGGAGTGTAATGCGCAGGGACAAAGCTTTCTTT. The complete variable domain, with remaining parts taken from reference TRBV30 and TRBJ1-1, reads SQTIHQWPATLVQPVGSPLSLECTVEGTSNPNLYWYRQAAGRGLQLLFYSVGIGQISSEVPQNLSASRPQDRQFILSSKKLLLSDSGFYLCAWSVMRRDKAFFGQGTRLTVV.

This clonotype showed up many times. The V call is TRBV20-1, the J call TRBJ2-1; 13 bases map to TRBD2. The CDR3 runs 14 residues. The trim removed 3 bases at V and 6 bases at J, leaving 2 bases unmatched. Germline CDR1 is DFQATT and CDR2 is SNEGSKA (reference sequence). The DNA for the CDR3 is TGCAGTGCTAGTCGGACTAGCGGGGGCAATGAGCAGTTCTTC. It is translated as CSASRTSGGNEQFF.

The chain employs TRBV14 and TRBJ2-2; maybe TRBD1 (5 bases). The ends were cut back, 2 bases at V and 3 bases at J, with 13 bases in the middle. The CDR3 has 16 residues. Germline V gene sequence: CDR1 SGHDN, CDR2 FVKESK. The chain's CDR3 is CASSQMTVTYTGELFF. CDR3 nucleotides: TGTGCCAGCAGCCAAATGACAGTCACGTACACCGGGGAGCTGTTTTTT.

This clonotype was detected ten times or more. CDR3 protein: CSARKPGGNQPQHF. The CDR3 DNA reads as TGCAGTGCTAGAAAGCCCGGGGGGAATCAGCCCCAGCATTTT. V and J are TRBV20-1 and TRBJ1-5, with D possibly matching TRBD1 (5 bases). The CDR3 totals 14 residues. The germline V gene encodes CDR1 DFQATT and CDR2 SNEGSKA (reference sequence). The ends were cut back, 2 bases at V and 4 bases at J, with 12 bases in the middle.

At least ten counts were recorded for this clonotype. The CDR3 loop reads CASSLMRGTDTQYF. The CDR3 DNA reads TGCGCCAGCAGCTTGATGCGGGGCACAGATACGCAGTATTTT. The chain carries TRBV5-1 and TRBJ2-3; a weak D match, TRBD2 (5 bases). Germline V CDR1 and CDR2: SGHRS, YFSETQ. Trimming pared 1 base from V and 1 base from J, leaving 7 bases between. This CDR3 spans 14 amino acids.

This clonotype came up many times. The chain has TRBV20-1 and TRBJ1-6, with D maybe TRBD1 (6 bases). The CDR3 spans 12 residues. With 6 bases removed from V and 5 bases from J, the gap between germline ends came to 8 bases. Germline CDR1 DFQATT, CDR2 SNEGSKA (reference sequence). DNA for the CDR3: TGCAGTGCACAGGGACATAATTCACCCCTCCACTTT. Its translation is CSAQGHNSPLHF.

The sample holds many counts of this clonotype. CDR3 protein: CATRPKNTDTQYF. CDR3 sequence (DNA): TGTGCCACCAGGCCAAAGAACACAGATACGCAGTATTTT. V is TRBV15 and J is TRBJ2-3; D uncertain. The CDR3 extends over 13 amino acids. Germline V CDR1 and CDR2: LNHNV, YYDKDF (reference sequence). Trimming shortened V by 6 bases and J by 2 bases, and 9 bases separated the two germline ends.

The table lists this clonotype with many counts. The chain uses TRBV20-1 and TRBJ2-7; TRBD2 matches 11 bases. Germline V gives CDR1 DFQATT, CDR2 SNEGSKA (reference sequence). The length of the CDR3 is 16 residues. V shed 3 bases, J shed 7 bases, and the junction held 14 bases outside the gene matches. The CDR3 DNA is TGCAGTGCTAGCAGAACTAGCGGGGGAGCCGCCGGGGAGCAGTACTTC. Translated, it gives CSASRTSGGAAGEQYF.

This clonotype showed up many times. This chain connects TRBV20-1 to TRBJ2-1; either TRBD1 or TRBD2 may supply D (6 bases each). CDR1 and CDR2 from the germline V gene are DFQATT and SNEGSKA (reference sequence). This CDR3 contains 13 residues. V was trimmed by 5 bases and J by 6 bases, leaving 14 bases between them. CDR3 in amino acids: CSAEGGLINEQFF. The CDR3, as DNA: TGCAGTGCTGAGGGGGGACTTATCAATGAGCAGTTCTTC.

This chain uses TRBV30 with TRBJ2-7; 7 bases map to TRBD2. From germline, CDR1 is GTSNPN and CDR2 SVGIG (reference sequence). The V and J ends lost 5 bases and 3 bases, in that order; junction bases with no gene match: 10. The CDR3 is 14 residues long. CDR3 sequence (DNA): TGTGCCTGGGATCGTGAGTGGGGGGGCTACGAGCAGTACTTC. It specifies CAWDREWGGYEQYF.